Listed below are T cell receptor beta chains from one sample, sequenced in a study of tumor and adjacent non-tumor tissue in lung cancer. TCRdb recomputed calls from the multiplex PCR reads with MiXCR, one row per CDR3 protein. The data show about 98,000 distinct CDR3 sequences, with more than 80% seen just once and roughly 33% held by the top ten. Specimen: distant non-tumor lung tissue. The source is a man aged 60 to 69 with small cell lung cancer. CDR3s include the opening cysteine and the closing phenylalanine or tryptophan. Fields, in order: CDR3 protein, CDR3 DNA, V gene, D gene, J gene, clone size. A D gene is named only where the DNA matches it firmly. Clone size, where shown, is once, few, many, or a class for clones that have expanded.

CAWSDGGQDTQYF TGTGCCTGGAGTGACGGGGGTCAGGATACGCAGTATTTT TRBV30 NA TRBJ2-3 many
CRVELTGNPYNKQFF TGCCGCGTTGAATTAACGGGCAATCCCTACAATAAGCAGTTCTTC TRBV29-1 NA TRBJ2-1 NA
CVSSQERGTTYGGYTF TGTGTCAGCAGCCAAGAGAGAGGGACGACCTATGGTGGCTACACCTTC TRBV4-2 NA TRBJ1-2 NA
CASSKKGVGGDRRSSYEQYF TGTGCCAGTAGCAAAAAGGGGGTGGGGGGCGACAGGCGGAGCTCCTACGAGCAGTACTTC TRBV21-1 NA TRBJ2-7 NA
CASREARGGTPSLTQYF TGTGCCAGCAGGGAGGCTCGTGGTGGGACCCCGAGTCTTACGCAGTATTTT TRBV11-3 NA TRBJ2-3 NA
CARRGTGNARELFF TGTGCCAGGCGAGGGACAGGGAACGCCAGGGAGCTGTTTTTT TRBV11-2 TRBD1 TRBJ2-2 NA
CAISLSGSGNELFF TGTGCCATCAGTTTGAGCGGGAGCGGCAATGAGCTGTTCTTC TRBV12-3/TRBV12-4 TRBD2 TRBJ2-1 NA
CASSPDPSGEGTDTQFF TGTGCCAGCAGTCCGGACCCAAGCGGGGAGGGGACAGATACGCAGTTTTTC TRBV4-2 NA TRBJ2-3 NA
CASILSGSRSEKFF TGTGCCAGCATCCTTAGCGGGAGTAGGAGTGAGAAGTTCTTC TRBV6-1 TRBD2 TRBJ2-1 NA
CTSSQDLRANTGSCFF NA TRBV4-2 NA TRBJ2-2 NA
CIAPPVGDGYTF TGCATTGCTCCTCCTGTGGGAGATGGCTACACCTTC TRBV20-1 NA TRBJ1-2 once
CATSSLGGGVSYNQQFF TGTGCCACCAGCTCTCTAGGTGGGGGGGTCTCCTACAATCAGCAGTTCTTC TRBV11-3 TRBD2 TRBJ2-1 NA
CSAETGTSGRQETQYF TGCAGTGCTGAAACCGGGACTAGCGGGCGCCAAGAGACTCAGTACTTC TRBV20-1 TRBD2 TRBJ2-5 NA
CASTTNGGNTEAFF TGTGCCAGCACTACAAACGGGGGGAACACTGAAGCTTTCTTT TRBV11-1 NA TRBJ1-1 few
CATSRGGRIFEYTF TGTGCCACCAGCAGAGGGGGACGGATTTTTGAGTACACCTTC TRBV15 NA TRBJ1-2 NA
CASSLGYSGNSGELFF TGTGCCAGCAGCTTAGGATACAGCGGGAACTCCGGGGAGCTGTTTTTT TRBV7-9 TRBD2 TRBJ2-2 many
CSGLSYGTVTQYF TGCAGCGGACTATCATACGGCACAGTTACTCAGTATTTT TRBV29-1 NA TRBJ2-3 NA
CSVEDQNLSGRFNEQFF TGCAGTGTTGAAGATCAAAATCTATCGGGACGATTCAATGAGCAGTTCTTC TRBV29-1 NA TRBJ2-1 NA
CASGLEAGLIEQFF TGTGCTAGCGGCTTAGAGGCAGGGTTGATTGAGCAGTTCTTC TRBV11-2 NA TRBJ2-1 few
CSAHSSRTITNTGELFF TGCAGCGCCCATTCATCTAGGACTATTACGAACACCGGGGAGCTGTTTTTT TRBV29-1 NA TRBJ2-2 NA
CGSSILSCTDTQYF TGTGGCAGCAGCATACTTAGCTGCACAGATACGCAGTATTTT TRBV11-1 NA TRBJ2-3 NA
CATSFDRLYEQYF TGTGCCACTAGTTTCGACAGACTCTACGAGCAGTACTTC TRBV4-1 NA TRBJ2-7 few
CASKVEFSGEQYF TGCGCCAGCAAAGTTGAGTTTTCAGGGGAGCAGTACTTC TRBV5-1 NA TRBJ2-7 many
CASSLEVFGEQFF TGTGCCAGTAGTTTAGAGGTTTTCGGTGAGCAGTTCTTC TRBV11-2 NA TRBJ2-1 NA
CASTPPGQESYGYTF TGTGCCAGTACCCCCCCTGGACAGGAAAGCTATGGCTACACCTTC TRBV7-9 TRBD1 TRBJ1-2 NA
CASSLALAANNELFF TGTGCCAGCAGCCTAGCGCTAGCGGCAAATAATGAGCTGTTCTTC TRBV11-1 TRBD2 TRBJ2-1 NA
CASGVSGVNVLTF TGTGCCAGCGGCGTCTCTGGGGTCAACGTCCTGACTTTC TRBV7-8 NA TRBJ2-6 once
CASGPELAGRPGEQYF TGCGCCAGCGGCCCTGAACTAGCGGGAAGGCCCGGGGAGCAGTACTTC TRBV4-1 TRBD2 TRBJ2-7 NA